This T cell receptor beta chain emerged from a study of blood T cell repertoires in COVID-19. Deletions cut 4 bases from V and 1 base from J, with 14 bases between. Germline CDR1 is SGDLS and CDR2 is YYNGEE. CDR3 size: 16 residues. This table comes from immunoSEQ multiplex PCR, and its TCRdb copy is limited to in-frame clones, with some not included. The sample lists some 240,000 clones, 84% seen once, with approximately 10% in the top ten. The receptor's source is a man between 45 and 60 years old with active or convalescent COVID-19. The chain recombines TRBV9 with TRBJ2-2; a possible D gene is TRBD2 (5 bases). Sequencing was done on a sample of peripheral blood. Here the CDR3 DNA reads TGTGCCAGCAGCACCTCGTCTAGCTGGAACACCGGGGAGCTGTTTTTT. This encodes CASSTSSSWNTGELFF.